This T cell receptor (beta chain) emerged from a study of CD8 T cells in Susac syndrome. Random hexamers were used to reverse transcribe the RNA input (0.5 to 1 ug). Each CDR3 protein is one row after TCRdb ran MiXCR on the immunoSEQ multiplex PCR reads. The sample shows around 46,000 distinct CDR3 sequences, over 90% of them seen only once. FACS enriched CD8+ TEMRA cells, while bulk CD8+ and CD4+ were negatively isolated. This clonotype was picked up one time. This TCR was sampled from a human donor in good health. The sequencing sample was made of CD8+ T cells from PBMCs.

CDR3 in DNA: TGCAGCGTTGAAGGGGTGACAGGGGGCGCGTACGAGCAGTACTTC. This encodes CSVEGVTGGAYEQYF. The chain is built from TRBV29-1 and TRBJ2-7, with 10 positions matching TRBD1. The CDR3 covers 15 residues. Germline V gene sequence: CDR1 SQVTM, CDR2 ANQGSEA. V shed 1 base, J shed 4 bases, and the junction held 7 bases outside the gene matches.